A single sample gave rise to the 16 T cell receptor beta chains below, sequenced in a study of blood T cell repertoires in COVID-19 (dated by TCRdb to 2018 to 2020). The library was generated by the immunoSEQ multiplex PCR assay. Imported from immuneACCESS, the table was reduced by TCRdb to in-frame sequences with V and J called. These copies leave out some clones; in studies compared against another copy, an unresolved V gene accounts for under half, and the cause of the remainder is not known. Here the sample has about 74,000 clones; over 75% occur a single time. Approximately 25% of the sample belongs to the ten largest clones. The sequenced sample consisted of peripheral blood. The receptors shown here come from a middle-aged man with acute or convalescent COVID-19.

This chain connects TRBV29-1 to TRBJ1-1, with a weak D call TRBD1 (6 bases). V was pared by 7 bases and J by 0 bases, with 12 bases between. Germline-derived CDR1 and CDR2 are SQVTM and ANQGSEA. CDR3 size: 13 residues. CDR3 region: CSAVTGLNTEAFF. The CDR3 DNA follows: TGCAGCGCCGTGACAGGACTGAACACTGAAGCTTTCTTT. Together with reference TRBV29-1 and TRBJ1-1, the CDR3 gives the full variable domain: SAVISQKPSRDICQRGTSLTIQCQVDSQVTMMFWYRQQPGQSLTLIATANQGSEATYESGFVIDKFPISRPNLTFSTLTVSNMSPEDSSIYLCSAVTGLNTEAFFGQGTRLTVV.

This rearrangement joins TRBV19 to TRBJ2-5; tentative D call: TRBD2 (6 bases). The V and J ends lost 6 bases and 5 bases respectively, with 13 bases between them. Germline V gene sequence: CDR1 LNHDA, CDR2 SQIVND (reference sequence). This CDR3 spans 13 amino acids. For the CDR3, the DNA is TGTGCCAGTAGCCTGACTAGTTACGAGACCCAGTACTTC. It is translated as CASSLTSYETQYF.

This clone came up once. V and J are TRBV3-1 (or the pseudogene TRBV3-2) and TRBJ1-1; D is perhaps TRBD1 (5 bases). Trimming removed 4 bases at V and 4 bases at J, with 13 bases between. Germline V gives CDR1 LGHDT, CDR2 YNNKEL (reference sequence). The CDR3 runs 14 residues. The CDR3, as DNA: TGTGCCAGCAGCCCGATGGTGACAGCCACTGAAGCTTTCTTT. Its protein is CASSPMVTATEAFF.

This clone was counted a single time. This chain connects TRBV9 to TRBJ1-3, with TRBD1 matching over 8 bases. Trimming took 3 bases from V and 4 from J; bases not matched to a gene: 3. This CDR3 spans 14 amino acids. CDR1 and CDR2 from the germline V gene are SGDLS and YYNGEE. CDR3 bases: TGTGCCAGCAGCGCACAGGGGGGAGGAAACACCATATATTTT. This encodes CASSAQGGGNTIYF.

In nucleotides, the CDR3 is TGTGCCAGCAGTGCGGCTGCGGGGTACTCCTACAATGAGCAGTTCTTC. Its translation is CASSAAAGYSYNEQFF. The chain couples TRBV6-4 to TRBJ2-1; perhaps TRBD2 as D (6 bases). Between the trimmed V and J ends, which lost 4 bases and 0 bases, there was a span of 13 bases. The CDR3 loop spans 16 amino acids. CDR1 is MRHNA and CDR2 is SNTAGT in the germline V gene.

The gene calls are TRBV29-1 and TRBJ2-4, with 11 bases aligning to TRBD1. Trimming cost V 4 bases and J 7 bases; bases outside gene matches: 3. The CDR3 has 13 amino acids. From germline, CDR1 is SQVTM and CDR2 ANQGSEA. In nucleotides, the CDR3 is TGCAGCGTTGTCCGGGACAGGGGGAACATTCAGTACTTC. Amino acid sequence: CSVVRDRGNIQYF.

J is TRBJ2-1 and V is TRBV20-1, with D possibly being TRBD1 (5 bases). V was shortened by 5 bases and J by 8 bases, with 10 bases between the two germline ends. In germline, CDR1 is DFQATT, CDR2 SNEGSKA (reference sequence). The CDR3 spans 11 residues. The CDR3 DNA reads as TGCAGTGCTCGCAGGGTTTATGAGCAGTTCTTC. As protein: CSARRVYEQFF.

This rearrangement joins TRBV2 to TRBJ2-3; D might be TRBD2 (7 bases). Trimming took 2 bases from V and 3 from J, leaving 18 bases between them. CDR3 size: 17 residues. Germline V lookup: CDR1 SNHLY, CDR2 FYNNEI. As DNA, the CDR3 is TGTGCCAGCAGTGAAAGGGGGGGCGGAGGGTCAACAGATACGCAGTATTTT. Its protein product is CASSERGGGGSTDTQYF. Combining the CDR3 with reference TRBV2 and TRBJ2-3 gives the whole variable domain EPEVTQTPSHQVTQMGQEVILRCVPISNHLYFYWYRQILGQKVEFLVSFYNNEISEKSEIFDDQFSVERPDGSNFTLKIRSTKLEDSAMYFCASSERGGGGSTDTQYFGPGTRLTVL.

The chain has TRBV28 and TRBJ2-7, with TRBD1 matching over 8 bases. This CDR3 is 14 amino acids long. The ends lost 5 bases at V and 3 bases at J; junction bases unmatched: 6. Germline CDR1 is MDHEN and CDR2 is SYDVKM. The CDR3 DNA is TGTGCCAGCAGTCACGGACAGGGTAACTACGAGCAGTACTTC. Translation: CASSHGQGNYEQYF.

This chain joins TRBV30 and TRBJ2-7; the match to TRBD2 covers 9 bases. Germline-derived CDR1 and CDR2 are GTSNPN and SVGIG (reference sequence). The J segment lost 1 base and the V segment lost 8 bases, leaving 6 bases of the junction unmatched. The CDR3 has 13 residues. DNA for the CDR3: TGTGCCCTTAGCGGGGGCGGGTCCTACGAGCAGTACTTC. Residues: CALSGGGSYEQYF.

The chain carries TRBV23-1 and TRBJ1-5, with no clear D. TRBV23-1 qualifies as an ORF whose function is uncertain. The CDR3 covers 16 residues. V was pared by 3 bases and J by 2 bases, with 14 bases between. CDR3: CASSQSRLAGNQPQHF. In DNA, the CDR3 is TGCGCCAGCAGTCAGTCTAGACTGGCGGGCAATCAGCCCCAGCATTTT.

The gene calls are TRBV3-1 (or the pseudogene TRBV3-2) and TRBJ1-5, with a possible D match to TRBD1 (6 bases). The CDR3 has 14 amino acids. Germline V gene data show CDR1 as LGHDT and CDR2 as YNNKEL (reference sequence). V lost 0 bases to trimming and J lost 8 bases, with 11 bases between them. DNA for the CDR3: TGTGCCAGCAGCCAAGAACAGGGTGTGGAGCCCCAGCATTTT. Its translation is CASSQEQGVEPQHF.

The CDR3: CASSLNRDRGLTNYGYTF. In nucleotides, the CDR3 is TGTGCCAGCAGCTTAAACCGGGACAGGGGGCTGACTAACTATGGCTACACCTTC. V usage is TRBV5-4 and J usage is TRBJ1-2; TRBD1 matches at 12 bases. The J segment lost 0 bases and the V segment lost 2 bases, leaving 8 bases of the junction unmatched. Per the germline V gene, CDR1 is SGHNT and CDR2 is YYREEE (reference sequence). The CDR3 covers 18 residues.

This rearrangement joins TRBV19 to TRBJ2-3, with 8 bases lining up with TRBD2. CDR3 size: 14 residues. Trimming took 5 bases from V and 1 from J; bases not matched to a gene: 2. The V gene's germline CDR1 is LNHDA and CDR2 SQIVND (reference sequence). In DNA form, the CDR3 reads TGTGCCAGTAGTGTGCGGGGGGGCACAGATACGCAGTATTTT. Amino acid sequence: CASSVRGGTDTQYF.

V gene TRBV19 combines with J gene TRBJ1-2; 8 bases map to TRBD1. There are 16 residues in the CDR3. Germline-derived CDR1 and CDR2 are LNHDA and SQIVND (reference sequence). V shed 4 bases, J shed 3 bases, and the junction held 10 bases outside the gene matches. The chain's CDR3 is CASSRTTGAGDYGYTF. The DNA for the CDR3 is TGTGCCAGTAGTAGGACGACAGGGGCGGGGGACTATGGCTACACCTTC.

J is TRBJ1-4 and V is TRBV6-5; 9 bases are shared with TRBD1. Germline V CDR1 and CDR2: MNHEY, SVGAGI. The CDR3 covers 13 residues. J was trimmed by 8 bases and V by 6 bases; bases with no gene match: 4. This CDR3 is CASRRTGEEKLFF. In nucleotides, the CDR3 is TGTGCCAGCAGGAGGACAGGGGAGGAAAAACTGTTTTTT.